This TCR beta chain was observed in a study of CD8+ T cells in alopecia areata. Study as a whole: Treated patients received oral tofacitinib, 5 to 10 mg twice daily. Study-wide results and limits: Clonality exceeded that of normal scalp in lesional scalp, most notably in alopecia totalis/universalis.

In the case of this clone: Its target is unknown.

CDR3 length equals 14 residues. Per the germline V gene, CDR1 is LNHDA and CDR2 is SQIVND (reference sequence). The V end was cut by 3 bases, the J end by 6 bases, with 14 bases between. cDNA serving as the sequencing template came from extracted, reverse transcribed RNA. Generated by immunoSEQ multiplex PCR, the TCRdb table keeps only in-frame clones and is missing some. The sample records over 110,000 clones, approximately 49% being singletons. The sample in question was CD4+ T cells sorted from blood, obtained at week 0. The V call is TRBV19, the J call TRBJ1-1; D not certain. The source is a human donor with alopecia areata. The CDR3 DNA sequence: TGTGCCAGTAGTATGCGGTCAGGCAGTTCTGAAGCTTTCTTT. Its protein product is CASSMRSGSSEAFF.